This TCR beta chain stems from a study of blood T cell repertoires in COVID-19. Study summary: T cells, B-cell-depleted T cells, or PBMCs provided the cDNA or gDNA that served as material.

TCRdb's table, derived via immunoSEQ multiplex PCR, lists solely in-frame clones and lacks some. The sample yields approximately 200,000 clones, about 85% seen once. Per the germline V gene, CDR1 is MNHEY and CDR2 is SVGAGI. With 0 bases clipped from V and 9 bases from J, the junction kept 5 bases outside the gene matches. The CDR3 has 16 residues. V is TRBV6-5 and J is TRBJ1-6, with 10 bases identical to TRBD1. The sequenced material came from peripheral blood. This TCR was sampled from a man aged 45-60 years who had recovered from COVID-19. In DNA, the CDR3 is TGTGCCAGCAGTTACTCGCGGGACAGGGGAGGTTCACCCCTCCACTTT. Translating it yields CASSYSRDRGGSPLHF.